The T cell receptor (beta chain) described here comes from a study of blood T cell repertoires in COVID-19. Study-level background: Italy, Spain and the United States were the sources of the convalescent and acute COVID-19 samples. Sources were T cells, B-cell-depleted T cells, or PBMCs; the material itself was cDNA or gDNA.

How the authors handled the data: From reference gene primer amplification, estimates of nucleated cell counts were derived. The repertoire was sequenced with immunoSEQ multiplex PCR; TCRdb's copy has only in-frame clones and lacks some. V, J and clone size derive from that table, while D and trimming were established from the DNA sequence. The sample has 300,000 to 350,000 clones, about nine tenths seen once. Enrolment of Seattle patients took place during active infection, and they were followed longitudinally. This CDR3 region has 13 residues. Germline CDR1 is SNHLY and CDR2 is FYNNEI. Between the trimmed V and J ends, which lost 2 bases and 8 bases, there was a span of 9 bases.

The chain couples TRBV2 to TRBJ1-4; D unresolved. The clonotype originates from a woman aged 25 to 45 with COVID-19, enrolled during active disease. Source material: peripheral blood. In DNA form, the CDR3 reads TGTGCCAGCAGTGAATGGGAGGAAGAAAAACTGTTTTTT. Translation: CASSEWEEEKLFF.